Included here is one T cell receptor beta chain sequence, with context. This CDR3 has 14 residues. The ends lost 6 bases at V and 4 bases at J; junction bases unmatched: 4. Per the germline V gene, CDR1 is MDHEN and CDR2 is SYDVKM. The sample originates from a study of shared clonotypes between healthy human individuals. Every donor, a Caucasian adult, lived in Nashville, Tennessee. A split of CD4+ cells into CD45RA+ naive and CD45RA-negative memory subsets was performed. Clones were sequenced by immunoSEQ multiplex PCR, and TCRdb holds only the in-frame ones, with some missing. This table has over a million clones, 75% to 85% appearing once.

What was sequenced was memory CD4+ T cells from PBMCs. Subset noted: CD45RA-negative fraction. The origin of this receptor is a man aged 18 to 29 in good health. Some clones in this sample may be carry-over from other donors' samples. The chain carries TRBV28 and TRBJ2-2; 8 bases fit TRBD2. The CDR3 region has the DNA TGTGCCAGCAGGGTGAGCGGGAGCACCGGGGAGCTGTTTTTT. This translates into CASRVSGSTGELFF.